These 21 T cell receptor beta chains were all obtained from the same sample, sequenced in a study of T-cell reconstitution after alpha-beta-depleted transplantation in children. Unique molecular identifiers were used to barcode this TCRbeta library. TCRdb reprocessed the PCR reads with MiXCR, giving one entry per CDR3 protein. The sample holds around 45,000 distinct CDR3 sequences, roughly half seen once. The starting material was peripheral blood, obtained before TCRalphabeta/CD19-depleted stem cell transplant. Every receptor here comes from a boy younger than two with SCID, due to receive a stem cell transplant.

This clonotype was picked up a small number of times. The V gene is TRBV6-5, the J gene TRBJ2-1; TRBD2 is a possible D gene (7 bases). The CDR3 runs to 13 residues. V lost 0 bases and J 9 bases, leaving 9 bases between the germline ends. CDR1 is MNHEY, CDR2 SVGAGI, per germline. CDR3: CASSYSGGGEQFF. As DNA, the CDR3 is TGTGCCAGCAGTTACTCGGGAGGGGGTGAGCAGTTCTTC.

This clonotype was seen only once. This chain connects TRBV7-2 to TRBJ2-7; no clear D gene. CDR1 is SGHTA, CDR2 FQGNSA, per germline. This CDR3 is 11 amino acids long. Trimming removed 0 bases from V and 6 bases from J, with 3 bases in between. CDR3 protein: CASSLAGEQYF. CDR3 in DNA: TGTGCCAGCAGCTTAGCGGGCGAGCAGTACTTC.

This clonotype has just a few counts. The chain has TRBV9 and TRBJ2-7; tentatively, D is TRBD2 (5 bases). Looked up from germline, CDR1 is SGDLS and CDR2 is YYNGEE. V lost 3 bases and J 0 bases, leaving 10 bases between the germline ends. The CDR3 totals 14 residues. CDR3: CASSARTSSYEQYF. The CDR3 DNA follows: TGTGCCAGCAGCGCCAGAACTAGCTCCTACGAGCAGTACTTC. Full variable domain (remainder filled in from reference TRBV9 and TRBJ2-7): DSGVTQTPKHLITATGQRVTLRCSPRSGDLSVYWYQQSLDQGLQFLIQYYNGEERAKGNILERFSAQQFPDLHSELNLSSLELGDSALYFCASSARTSSYEQYFGPGTRLTVT.

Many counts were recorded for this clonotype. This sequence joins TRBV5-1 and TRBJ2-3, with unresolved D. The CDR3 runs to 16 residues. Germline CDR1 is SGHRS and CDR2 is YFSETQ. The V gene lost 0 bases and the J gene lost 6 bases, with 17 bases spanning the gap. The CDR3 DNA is TGCGCCAGCAGCTTGGCCTGGACGGAAGGGCTGGATACGCAGTATTTT. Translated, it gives CASSLAWTEGLDTQYF.

CDR3 sequence: CASSRGQVNQPQHF. The CDR3, as DNA: TGTGCCAGCAGCCGGGGACAGGTCAATCAGCCCCAGCATTTT. This chain uses TRBV12-3 or TRBV12-4 with TRBJ1-5; 8 positions match TRBD1. V lost 6 bases, J lost 3 bases, and 4 bases stayed unmatched. This CDR3 has 14 residues.

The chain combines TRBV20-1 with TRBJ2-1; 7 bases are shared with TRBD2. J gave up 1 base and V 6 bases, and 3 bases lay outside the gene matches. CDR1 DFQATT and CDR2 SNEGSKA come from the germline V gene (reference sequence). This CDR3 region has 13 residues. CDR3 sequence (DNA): TGCAGTGCCGCAGCGGGGTCCTACAATGAGCAGTTCTTC. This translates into CSAAAGSYNEQFF.

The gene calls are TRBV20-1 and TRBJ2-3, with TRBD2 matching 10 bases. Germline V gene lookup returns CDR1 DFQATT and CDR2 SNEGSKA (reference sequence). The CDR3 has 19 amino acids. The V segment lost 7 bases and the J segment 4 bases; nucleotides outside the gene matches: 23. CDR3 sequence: CSVVKGGAGGPQVPDTQYF. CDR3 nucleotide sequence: TGCAGTGTCGTGAAAGGAGGAGCGGGGGGGCCCCAAGTACCAGATACGCAGTATTTT.

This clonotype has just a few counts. DNA for the CDR3: TGTGCCAGCAGTTACCAACCGCCGGGACGGGCCTTCCAAGAGACCCAGTACTTC. Protein: CASSYQPPGRAFQETQYF. This chain joins TRBV6-5 and TRBJ2-5; D may correspond to TRBD1 or TRBD2 (5 bases each). The CDR3 runs 18 residues. CDR1 is MNHEY, CDR2 SVGAGI, per germline. V was clipped by 2 bases and J by 1 base, with 20 bases between them.

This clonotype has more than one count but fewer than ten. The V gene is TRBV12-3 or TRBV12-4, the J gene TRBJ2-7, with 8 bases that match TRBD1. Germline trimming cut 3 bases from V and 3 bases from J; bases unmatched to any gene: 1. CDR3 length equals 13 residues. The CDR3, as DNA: TGTGCCAGCAGTTTCAGGGGGCGCTACGAGCAGTACTTC. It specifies CASSFRGRYEQYF.

CDR3 bases: TGCGCCAGCAGCCCGACCGGACTCAACTCCTACAATGAGCAGTTCTTC. It codes for CASSPTGLNSYNEQFF. The chain recombines TRBV5-1 with TRBJ2-1; D may be TRBD2 (5 bases). The CDR3 has 16 residues. Germline V gene data show CDR1 as SGHRS and CDR2 as YFSETQ. The V end lost 4 bases, the J end lost 0 bases, and 14 bases lay between the germline ends. Using reference TRBV5-1 and TRBJ2-1 for the parts outside the CDR3, the full variable domain is KAGVTQTPRYLIKTRGQQVTLSCSPISGHRSVSWYQQTPGQGLQFLFEYFSETQRNKGNFPGRFSGRQFSNSRSEMNVSTLELGDSALYLCASSPTGLNSYNEQFFGPGTRLTVL.

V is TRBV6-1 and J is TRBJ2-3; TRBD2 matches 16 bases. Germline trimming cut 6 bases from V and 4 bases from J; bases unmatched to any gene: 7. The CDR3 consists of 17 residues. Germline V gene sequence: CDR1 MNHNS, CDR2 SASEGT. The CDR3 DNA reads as TGTGCCAGCAGCCAAGGGACTAGCGGGGGGGCCCCAGATACGCAGTATTTT. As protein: CASSQGTSGGAPDTQYF.

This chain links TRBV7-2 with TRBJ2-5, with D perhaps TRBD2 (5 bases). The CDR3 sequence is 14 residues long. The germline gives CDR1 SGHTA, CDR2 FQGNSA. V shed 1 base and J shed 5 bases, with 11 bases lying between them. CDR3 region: CASSLGLAPETQYF. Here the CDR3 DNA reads TGTGCCAGCAGCTTAGGTCTAGCCCCTGAGACCCAGTACTTC.

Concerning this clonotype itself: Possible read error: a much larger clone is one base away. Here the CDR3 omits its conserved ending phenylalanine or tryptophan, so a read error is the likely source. CDR3 sequence reads: CASSLTSGVTDTQYL. CDR3 nucleotides: TGTGCCAGCAGTCTGACTAGCGGGGTCACAGATACGCAGTATTTA. The J gene is TRBJ2-3, the V gene TRBV6-4; TRBD2 agrees at 11 bases. The length of the CDR3 is 15 residues. CDR1 is MRHNA and CDR2 is SNTAGT in the germline V gene. The V and J ends lost 5 bases and 2 bases, in that order; junction bases with no gene match: 3.

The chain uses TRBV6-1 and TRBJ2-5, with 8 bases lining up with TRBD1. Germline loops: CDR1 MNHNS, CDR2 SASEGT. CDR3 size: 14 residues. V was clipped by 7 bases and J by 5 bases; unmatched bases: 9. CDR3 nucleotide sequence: TGTGCCAGCACCCGGACAGGGTTTGGGGAGACCCAGTACTTC. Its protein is CASTRTGFGETQYF.

The DNA for the CDR3 is TGTGCCAGCAGTCCATCGACAGGGGGTTACACCGGGGAGCTGTTTTTT. It specifies CASSPSTGGYTGELFF. The V call is TRBV12-3 or TRBV12-4, the J call TRBJ2-2, with 9 bases lining up with TRBD1. Trimming took 5 bases from V and 3 from J; bases not matched to a gene: 7. The CDR3 covers 16 residues.

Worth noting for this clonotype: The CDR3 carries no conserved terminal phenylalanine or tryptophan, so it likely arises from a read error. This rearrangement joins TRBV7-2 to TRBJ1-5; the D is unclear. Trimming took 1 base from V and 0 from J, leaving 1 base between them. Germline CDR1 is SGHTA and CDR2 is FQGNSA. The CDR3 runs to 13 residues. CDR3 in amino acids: CASSLVSNQPQHS. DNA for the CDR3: TGTGCCAGCAGCTTAGTTAGCAATCAGCCCCAGCATTCT.

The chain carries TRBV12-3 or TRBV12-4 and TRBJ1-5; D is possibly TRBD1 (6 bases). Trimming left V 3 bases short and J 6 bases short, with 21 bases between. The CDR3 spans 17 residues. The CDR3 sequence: CASSFGWGHQGSQPQHF. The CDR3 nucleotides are TGTGCCAGCAGTTTTGGGTGGGGACACCAAGGGAGTCAGCCCCAGCATTTT.

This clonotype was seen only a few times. In nucleotides, the CDR3 is TGTGCCAGCAGCTCCGGGTGGACAGGGGAGACCCAGTACTTC. As protein: CASSSGWTGETQYF. The V call is TRBV7-2, the J call TRBJ2-5; 8 bases agree with TRBD1. The CDR3 has 14 amino acids. With V trimmed by 4 bases and J by 5 bases, 6 bases remained unmatched. Germline values: CDR1 SGHTA, CDR2 FQGNSA.

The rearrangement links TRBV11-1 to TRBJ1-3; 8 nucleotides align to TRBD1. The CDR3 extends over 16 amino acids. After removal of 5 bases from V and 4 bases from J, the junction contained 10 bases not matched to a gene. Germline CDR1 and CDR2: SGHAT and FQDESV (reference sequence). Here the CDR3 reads CASSTGQGLRGNTIYF. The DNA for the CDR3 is TGTGCCAGCAGCACCGGACAGGGTTTACGCGGAAACACCATATATTTT.

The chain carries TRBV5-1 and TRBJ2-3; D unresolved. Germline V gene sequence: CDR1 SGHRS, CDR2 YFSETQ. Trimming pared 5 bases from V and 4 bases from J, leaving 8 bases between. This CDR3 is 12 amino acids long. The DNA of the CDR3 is TGCGCCAGCAGATTGAGTGCAGATACGCAGTATTTT. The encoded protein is CASRLSADTQYF.

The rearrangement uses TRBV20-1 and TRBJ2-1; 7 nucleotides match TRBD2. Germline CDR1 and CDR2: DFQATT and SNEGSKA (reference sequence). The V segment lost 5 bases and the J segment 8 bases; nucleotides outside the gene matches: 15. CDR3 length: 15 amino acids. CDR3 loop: CSAERRRQRGYEQFF. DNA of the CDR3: TGCAGTGCTGAGCGGCGTCGGCAGCGGGGCTATGAGCAGTTCTTC.